This note documents a single TCR beta chain sequence. No antigen is known for it. One base away there is no much larger clone; base qualities are not given. The record originates from a study of shared T cell receptors in the human thymus listed by TCRdb under 2021. Study-level background: The study examined how self-reactive, shared T-cell receptor alpha chains are generated in the human thymus.

From the cysteine through the phenylalanine, the CDR3 covers 16 amino acids. The CDR3 DNA has 48 bases and is translated from base 1. Looking up the germline V gene (reference sequence) yields CDR1 SEHNR and CDR2 FQNEAQ. V and J lose 1 base and 2 bases, and a span of 12 bases separates them. Library construction relied on the immunoSEQ multiplex PCR assay. TCRdb obtained this table from immuneACCESS and retained in-frame rearrangements with V and J assigned. These tables miss some clones; where compared with another copy, unresolved V genes account for less than half of the shortfall, and the remainder is unexplained. The sample yields more than 300,000 clones; just under 95% were counted once. The top ten clones comprise approximately 0.018% of the sample.

The chain is encoded by TRBV7-9 joined to TRBJ2-1; the D gene is unclear. Input material: thymocytes. The clonotype originates from a human donor. The sequenced DNA: TGTGCCAGCAGCTTAGGACGGGTACGGACCTACAATGAGCAGTTCTTC. Translated, it gives CASSLGRVRTYNEQFF.